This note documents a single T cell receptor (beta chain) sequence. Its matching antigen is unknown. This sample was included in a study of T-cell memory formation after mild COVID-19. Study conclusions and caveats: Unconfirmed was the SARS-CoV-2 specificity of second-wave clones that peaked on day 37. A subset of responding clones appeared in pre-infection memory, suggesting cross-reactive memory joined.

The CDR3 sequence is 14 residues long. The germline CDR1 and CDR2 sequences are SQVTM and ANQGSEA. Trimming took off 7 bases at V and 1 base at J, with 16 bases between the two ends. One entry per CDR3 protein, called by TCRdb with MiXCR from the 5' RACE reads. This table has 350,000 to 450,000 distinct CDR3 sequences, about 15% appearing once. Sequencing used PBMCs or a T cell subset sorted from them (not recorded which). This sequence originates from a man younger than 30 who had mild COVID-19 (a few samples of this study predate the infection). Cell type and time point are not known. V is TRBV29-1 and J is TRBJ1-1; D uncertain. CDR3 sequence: CSAHRAFPNTEAFF. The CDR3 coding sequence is TGCAGCGCCCATAGGGCCTTCCCGAACACTGAAGCTTTCTTT.